The 5 T cell receptor beta chains presented below share a single source sample, sequenced in a study of blood T cell repertoires in COVID-19 (dated by TCRdb to the early 2020s). The method was the immunoSEQ multiplex PCR assay. Drawn from immuneACCESS, this table holds only the in-frame rearrangements with V and J called that TCRdb kept. Clones are partly lost; checked studies trace under half to an unresolved V gene and leave the rest unexplained. The sample table holds some 150,000 clones, of which 85% to 90% were seen once. The top ten clones comprise over 8% of the sample. Sample: peripheral blood. These receptors were taken from a woman aged 55-70 years with acute or convalescent COVID-19.

The V call is TRBV27, the J call TRBJ2-5; the D is unclear. Deletions cut 2 bases from V and 5 bases from J, with 15 bases between. Germline V gene lookup returns CDR1 MNHEY and CDR2 SMNVEV (reference sequence). The CDR3 spans 15 residues. CDR3 amino acids: CASSLTRNQRETQYF. The CDR3 bases are TGTGCCAGCAGTTTAACGAGAAACCAACGGGAGACCCAGTACTTC.

The rearrangement joins TRBV6-6 to TRBJ1-2, with 7 bases that match TRBD1. CDR1 is MNHNY and CDR2 is SVGAGI in the germline V gene (reference sequence). The CDR3 totals 16 residues. The V segment lost 0 bases and the J segment 5 bases; nucleotides outside the gene matches: 9. CDR3 in DNA: TGTGCCAGCAGTTACTCTTTAGGGGGCAATATTTATGGCTACACCTTC. Protein: CASSYSLGGNIYGYTF.

The chain carries TRBV6-6 and TRBJ1-3, with D unclear. Trimming removed 4 bases from V and 0 bases from J, with 13 bases in between. Germline V CDR1 and CDR2: MNHNY, SVGAGI (reference sequence). The CDR3 covers 16 residues. The CDR3 loop reads CASSFGEAYSGNTIYF. CDR3 bases: TGTGCCAGCAGTTTCGGGGAGGCGTACTCTGGAAACACCATATATTTT.

The CDR3 reads CASNGLQADSNQPQHF. The CDR3 DNA sequence: TGTGCCAGCAATGGCCTACAGGCCGATAGCAATCAGCCCCAGCATTTT. This chain links TRBV28 with TRBJ1-5; a weak D match, TRBD1 (5 bases). Trimming took off 7 bases at V and 0 bases at J, with 16 bases between the two ends. The germline gives CDR1 MDHEN, CDR2 SYDVKM. This CDR3 comprises 16 residues.

The rearrangement uses TRBV28 and TRBJ2-5, with 13 bases fitting TRBD2. Germline V gene sequence: CDR1 MDHEN, CDR2 SYDVKM. V shed 5 bases and J 1 base; nucleotides not matched to a gene: 7. CDR3 length: 17 residues. The CDR3 sequence is CASSRLAGGPVQETQYF. In DNA, the CDR3 is TGTGCCAGCAGTCGACTAGCGGGGGGCCCCGTCCAAGAGACCCAGTACTTC. The full variable domain, rest sourced from reference TRBV28 and TRBJ2-5, is DVKVTQSSRYLVKRTGEKVFLECVQDMDHENMFWYRQDPGLGLRLIYFSYDVKMKEKGDIPEGYSVSREKKERFSLILESASTNQTSMYLCASSRLAGGPVQETQYFGPGTRLLVL.